These 32 T cell receptor beta chains came from one sample sequenced in a study of T cells in Graves' hyperthyroidism and ophthalmopathy. Amplification targeted TCR beta CDR3 regions from RNA transcripts. The TCR CDR3 first-round RT-PCR relied on the HTBI primer set. Using its own MiXCR run on the multiplex PCR reads, TCRdb lists one record per CDR3 protein. The table records a few hundred thousand distinct CDR3 sequences, 15% of them present only once. The sequenced sample consisted of blood. These receptors were collected from a woman aged 25 to 39 with Graves' hyperthyroidism.

This clonotype was seen only a few times. The chain is built from TRBV19 and TRBJ1-5; D is uncertain. The CDR3 runs to 15 residues. V was pared by 2 bases and J by 1 base, with 9 bases between. Looked up from germline, CDR1 is LNHDA and CDR2 is SQIVND (reference sequence). The CDR3: CASSISRQSNQPQHF. The CDR3 DNA reads TGTGCCAGTAGTATATCCCGACAAAGCAATCAGCCCCAGCATTTT.

This clonotype was seen ten or more times. This chain links TRBV10-3 with TRBJ2-1, with 8 bases lining up with TRBD2. Germline CDR1 is ENHRY and CDR2 is SYGVKD. CDR3 length equals 15 residues. V was clipped by 4 bases and J by 3 bases; unmatched bases: 5. DNA of the CDR3: TGTGCCATCAGTGCGCGACTAGCGATCTACAATGAGCAGTTCTTC. Encoded protein: CAISARLAIYNEQFF.

This clonotype was counted ten times or more. A junction end diverges from the germline sequence, so it may reflect a read error. The chain employs TRBV6-1 and TRBJ2-2; TRBD1 agrees at 10 bases. CDR1 is MNHNS, CDR2 SASEGT, per germline. The CDR3 totals 15 residues. The CDR3 spells CASRRGQGNAGELFF. CDR3 DNA: TGTGCCAGCAGGAGGGGACAGGGGAACGCCGGGGAGCTGTTTTTT.

This clonotype was recorded many times. The chain recombines TRBV24-1 with TRBJ2-5; D unclear. This CDR3 comprises 15 residues. V lost 4 bases to trimming and J lost 1 base, with 12 bases between them. Germline V gives CDR1 KGHDR, CDR2 SFDVKD. CDR3 sequence (DNA): TGTGCCACCAGTGAGCAGAGGTGGGGCCAAGAGACCCAGTACTTC. This sequence encodes CATSEQRWGQETQYF.

The sample holds many counts of this clonotype. The J gene is TRBJ1-5, the V gene TRBV29-1; D not resolved. The length of the CDR3 is 13 residues. Germline V lookup: CDR1 SQVTM, CDR2 ANQGSEA. V lost 5 bases to trimming and J lost 2 bases, with 10 bases between them. As DNA, the CDR3 is TGCAGCGTTAGGCAGGATCGCAATCAGCCCCAGCATTTT. The encoded protein is CSVRQDRNQPQHF. The whole variable domain, remainder taken from reference TRBV29-1 and TRBJ1-5, is SAVISQKPSRDICQRGTSLTIQCQVDSQVTMMFWYRQQPGQSLTLIATANQGSEATYESGFVIDKFPISRPNLTFSTLTVSNMSPEDSSIYLCSVRQDRNQPQHFGDGTRLSIL.

In this sample, this clonotype turned up a few times. The V gene is TRBV29-1, the J gene TRBJ2-2, with 8 nucleotides matching TRBD2. The CDR3 contains 13 residues. Germline V CDR1 and CDR2: SQVTM, ANQGSEA. Trimming removed 6 bases from V and 5 bases from J; junction bases left unmatched: 5. CDR3 in DNA: TGCAGCGTCCTCCGGGGGGGGACCGGGGAGCTGTTTTTT. This sequence encodes CSVLRGGTGELFF.

This sequence joins TRBV7-3 and TRBJ2-5; D might be TRBD1 (5 bases). CDR3 size: 13 residues. V lost 3 bases and J 2 bases, leaving 7 bases between the germline ends. Germline lookup yields CDR1 SGHTA and CDR2 FQGTGA. The CDR3 reads CASSLTVQETQYF. CDR3 nucleotide sequence: TGTGCCAGCAGCTTGACAGTACAAGAGACCCAGTACTTC.

The chain carries TRBV9 and TRBJ2-3; 14 nucleotides agree with TRBD2. This CDR3 has 17 amino acids. Germline CDR1 and CDR2: SGDLS and YYNGEE. With 1 base clipped from V and 5 bases from J, the junction kept 6 bases outside the gene matches. The chain's CDR3 is CASSVLAGLAGGDTQYF. CDR3 coding DNA: TGTGCCAGCAGCGTACTCGCCGGACTAGCGGGAGGAGATACGCAGTATTTT.

This clonotype was picked up many times. CDR3 DNA sequence: TGTGCCAGCAGTTCCCAACTAGCGGGAGGTTTCTACGAGCAGTACTTC. Its translation: CASSSQLAGGFYEQYF. The chain has TRBV6-1 and TRBJ2-7; the match to TRBD2 covers 12 bases. Germline lookup yields CDR1 MNHNS and CDR2 SASEGT. J was trimmed by 3 bases and V by 5 bases; bases with no gene match: 8. This CDR3 has 16 residues.

The J gene is TRBJ2-4, the V gene TRBV9, with D tentatively TRBD1 (6 bases). Trimming cost V 4 bases and J 6 bases, with 14 bases left between them. Germline CDR1 SGDLS, CDR2 YYNGEE. The CDR3 spans 14 residues. CDR3 DNA sequence: TGTGCCAGCAGCCTTAGTCAGGGGTCAAACATTCAGTACTTC. This sequence encodes CASSLSQGSNIQYF.

Comment on this clonotype: Given the absence of the conserved phenylalanine or tryptophan at the CDR3 end, a read error is likely. V usage is TRBV20-1 and J usage is TRBJ1-6; possibly TRBD1 for D (5 bases). Looked up from germline, CDR1 is DFQATT and CDR2 is SNEGSKA (reference sequence). This CDR3 spans 15 amino acids. Trimming took off 4 bases at V and 1 base at J, with 11 bases between the two ends. Here the CDR3 DNA reads TGCAGTGCTAACACGGGGCAGTCCTATAATTCACCCCTCCACTCT. Translation: CSANTGQSYNSPLHS.

This clonotype was detected only a few times. CDR3 nucleotide sequence: TGCAGTGCTAGAAGGGGGAACACTGAAGCTTTCTTT. It is translated as CSARRGNTEAFF. This chain uses TRBV20-1 with TRBJ1-1; perhaps TRBD1 as D (5 bases). This CDR3 has 12 residues. Germline V gives CDR1 DFQATT, CDR2 SNEGSKA (reference sequence). V lost 2 bases, J lost 1 base, and 5 bases lay in between.

The chain uses TRBV20-1 and TRBJ1-1; 7 bases align to TRBD1. Germline loops: CDR1 DFQATT, CDR2 SNEGSKA (reference sequence). The CDR3 loop spans 13 amino acids. The ends lost 5 bases at V and 4 bases at J; junction bases unmatched: 7. The CDR3 loop reads CSAEETGLTEAFF. CDR3 coding DNA: TGCAGTGCTGAAGAGACAGGGCTCACTGAAGCTTTCTTT.

This clonotype was observed a handful of times. V gene TRBV5-1 combines with J gene TRBJ2-5; D perhaps matches TRBD1 (6 bases). Trimming took 5 bases from V and 5 from J, leaving 10 bases between them. Germline CDR1 is SGHRS and CDR2 is YFSETQ. The CDR3 runs 12 residues. The CDR3 protein is CASRPTGETQYF. The CDR3 bases are TGCGCCAGCAGGCCTACAGGGGAGACCCAGTACTTC. Together with reference TRBV5-1 and TRBJ2-5, the CDR3 gives the full variable domain: KAGVTQTPRYLIKTRGQQVTLSCSPISGHRSVSWYQQTPGQGLQFLFEYFSETQRNKGNFPGRFSGRQFSNSRSEMNVSTLELGDSALYLCASRPTGETQYFGPGTRLLVL.

This rearrangement joins TRBV5-1 to TRBJ2-1; 12 nucleotides line up with TRBD2. Trimming took 3 bases from V and 5 from J; bases not matched to a gene: 6. Germline loops: CDR1 SGHRS, CDR2 YFSETQ. The CDR3 spans 16 residues. The CDR3, as DNA: TGCGCCAGCAGCTCAGGACTAGCGGGACCCCACAATGAGCAGTTCTTC. It is translated as CASSSGLAGPHNEQFF.

This clonotype has just a few counts. The chain employs TRBV9 and TRBJ2-2; TRBD2 matches 9 bases. Trimming took 1 base from V and 1 from J; bases not matched to a gene: 11. In germline, CDR1 is SGDLS, CDR2 YYNGEE. There are 19 residues in the CDR3. CDR3 bases: TGTGCCAGCAGCGTAAATTGGATAGCGGGAGTTGGGAACACCGGGGAGCTGTTTTTT. Its translation: CASSVNWIAGVGNTGELFF. Together with reference TRBV9 and TRBJ2-2, the CDR3 gives the full variable domain: DSGVTQTPKHLITATGQRVTLRCSPRSGDLSVYWYQQSLDQGLQFLIQYYNGEERAKGNILERFSAQQFPDLHSELNLSSLELGDSALYFCASSVNWIAGVGNTGELFFGEGSRLTVL.

This clonotype was counted only a few times. The chain joins TRBV19 to TRBJ2-7; no clear D gene. The CDR3 runs 14 residues. V dropped 6 bases and J dropped 1 base, with 13 bases sitting between them. Germline V CDR1 and CDR2: LNHDA, SQIVND (reference sequence). The CDR3 DNA is TGTGCCAGTAGCACCTCCTCCGGGTCCTACGAGCAGTACTTC. It is translated as CASSTSSGSYEQYF.

The sample holds many counts of this clonotype. V and J are TRBV12-3 or TRBV12-4 and TRBJ2-5; D might be TRBD1 (5 bases). V was pared by 5 bases and J by 1 base, with 17 bases between. The CDR3 runs 16 residues. The CDR3 nucleotides read TGTGCCAGCAGTCCCCCATGGGGCAGGCTCCAAGAGACCCAGTACTTC. Its protein product is CASSPPWGRLQETQYF.

Ten or more counts support this clonotype. The rearrangement uses TRBV6-1 and TRBJ1-1, with D uncertain. V lost 5 bases to trimming and J lost 4 bases, with 11 bases between them. This CDR3 region has 13 residues. Germline lookup yields CDR1 MNHNS and CDR2 SASEGT. In nucleotides, the CDR3 is TGTGCCAGCAGTTCTCACGACATCACTGAAGCTTTCTTT. Translating it yields CASSSHDITEAFF.

The rearrangement joins TRBV7-9 to TRBJ2-2; D uncertain. Germline values: CDR1 SEHNR, CDR2 FQNEAQ (reference sequence). V shed 5 bases and J shed 3 bases, with 7 bases lying between them. The CDR3 is 13 residues long. In nucleotides, the CDR3 is TGTGCCAGCAGCAGGAGAGACACCGGGGAGCTGTTTTTT. Translation gives CASSRRDTGELFF.

As to this clonotype: Given a much more abundant clone one base away, this may be a read error. V usage is TRBV20-1 and J usage is TRBJ1-2; D might be TRBD1 (6 bases). Germline CDR1 and CDR2: DFQATT and SNEGSKA (reference sequence). There are 13 residues in the CDR3. The CDR3 sequence: CRTRAGEMCGYTF. In DNA form, the CDR3 reads TGCAGAACTCGTGCAGGGGAGATGTGCGGCTACACCTTC.

In its sample, this clonotype was seen many times. This chain joins TRBV28 and TRBJ1-1; no definite D call. Germline CDR1 MDHEN, CDR2 SYDVKM. CDR3 length equals 12 residues. Trimming took 7 bases from V and 4 from J, leaving 10 bases between them. For the CDR3, the DNA is TGTGCCAGCACCGGACGGAGCACTGAAGCTTTCTTT. Translated, it gives CASTGRSTEAFF.

With regard to this clonotype: A much larger clone lies a single base off, so this may be a read error. The chain uses TRBV7-2 and TRBJ2-3; D unresolved. The CDR3 has 15 amino acids. Germline-derived CDR1 and CDR2 are SGHTA and FQGNSA. The CDR3 coding sequence is TGTGCCACCAGCTTGTGGCGGTCAAGCACAGATACGCAGTATTTT. This codes for CATSLWRSSTDTQYF.

This clonotype has a count of ten or more. The rearrangement joins TRBV9 to TRBJ1-1; TRBD1 aligns across 10 bases. CDR1 is SGDLS, CDR2 YYNGEE, per germline. This CDR3 has 12 residues. With 3 bases clipped from V and 11 bases from J, the junction kept 4 bases outside the gene matches. The CDR3 DNA is TGTGCCAGCAGCGCGGGACAGGGGAGTGCTTTCTTT. Protein product: CASSAGQGSAFF.

The rearrangement joins TRBV6-5 to TRBJ2-3, with TRBD2 identical over 10 bases. Per germline, CDR1 MNHEY and CDR2 SVGAGI. V lost 2 bases to trimming and J lost 6 bases; unmatched junction nucleotides: 8. CDR3 size: 16 residues. The CDR3 DNA follows: TGTGCCAGCAGTTACGCCCTAGCGGGAGTCCTGGATACGCAGTATTTT. Residues: CASSYALAGVLDTQYF.

This clonotype was found many times. This chain links TRBV27 with TRBJ2-1, with D tentatively TRBD2 (6 bases). Germline CDR1 MNHEY, CDR2 SMNVEV (reference sequence). V shed 2 bases and J shed 5 bases, with 13 bases lying between them. The CDR3 sequence is 15 residues long. CDR3 DNA: TGTGCCAGCAGTTTAGGCGGGACTGGTCACAATGAGCAGTTCTTC. Translating gives CASSLGGTGHNEQFF.

This clonotype was counted at least ten times. The CDR3 DNA sequence: TGCGCCAGCAGCACCGGGATCGAATTACCCTACGAGCAGTACTTC. It is translated as CASSTGIELPYEQYF. The chain is built from TRBV5-1 and TRBJ2-7, with D maybe TRBD2 (5 bases). The CDR3 totals 15 residues. CDR1 and CDR2 (germline): SGHRS, YFSETQ. Deletions cut 4 bases from V and 2 bases from J, with 16 bases between.

This clonotype was seen many times. The chain uses TRBV12-3 or TRBV12-4 and TRBJ2-2; either TRBD1 or TRBD2 may fit D (5 bases each). The CDR3 consists of 15 residues. Trimming removed 1 base from V and 0 bases from J, with 6 bases in between. This CDR3 is CASSLVGANTGELFF. Written as DNA, the CDR3 is TGTGCCAGCAGTTTAGTGGGGGCGAACACCGGGGAGCTGTTTTTT.

Ten or more counts support this clonotype. The V and J genes are TRBV5-5 and TRBJ2-7; TRBD2 might be the D (7 bases). Between the trimmed V and J ends, which lost 4 bases and 6 bases, there was a span of 17 bases. The CDR3 has 14 residues. Germline-derived CDR1 and CDR2 are SGHKS and YYEKEE (reference sequence). The CDR3 spells CASSQGGASGEQYF. In nucleotides, the CDR3 is TGTGCCAGCAGCCAAGGGGGGGCGAGCGGCGAGCAGTACTTC.

There are a few counts of this clonotype. The V call is TRBV4-1, the J call TRBJ1-4, with D possibly being TRBD1 (5 bases). Trimming removed 1 base from V and 4 bases from J, with 13 bases in between. The CDR3 consists of 16 residues. The germline V gene has CDR1 MGHRA and CDR2 YSYEKL. The CDR3 region is CASSQVVGRGNEKLFF. For the CDR3, the DNA is TGCGCCAGCAGCCAAGTTGTGGGACGAGGTAATGAAAAACTGTTTTTT.

The chain links TRBV7-9 to TRBJ2-6; no firm D call. CDR1 is SEHNR and CDR2 is FQNEAQ in the germline V gene (reference sequence). V was shortened by 1 base and J by 0 bases, with 13 bases between the two germline ends. This CDR3 contains 18 residues. The CDR3 spells CASSLVGLQSSGANVLTF. The CDR3 bases are TGTGCCAGCAGCTTAGTAGGGCTGCAGAGCTCTGGGGCCAACGTCCTGACTTTC.

This clonotype appeared many times. The chain uses TRBV30 and TRBJ2-1; possibly TRBD2 for D (6 bases). V lost 2 bases and J 5 bases, leaving 13 bases between the germline ends. The germline CDR1 and CDR2 sequences are GTSNPN and SVGIG (reference sequence). The CDR3 covers 14 residues. The CDR3 region is CAWSPGLYNNEQFF. The CDR3 DNA is TGTGCCTGGAGTCCGGGACTCTATAACAATGAGCAGTTCTTC.